This T cell receptor (beta chain) was captured by sequencing in a study of T cells in Graves' hyperthyroidism and ophthalmopathy. This clonotype turned up a few times. A junction end diverges from the germline sequence, so it may reflect a read error. The CDR3 spans 17 residues. CDR1 SGHRS and CDR2 YFSETQ come from the germline V gene. TCR beta CDR3 regions were amplified from RNA transcripts. HTBI primers were used for first-round RT-PCR of the TCR CDR3. TCRdb re-called the multiplex PCR reads through MiXCR, storing one row per CDR3 protein. The sample has nearly 750,000 distinct CDR3 sequences, under 45% seen once; the top ten hold less than 35%.

The TCR originated in a woman aged 40 to 49 with Graves' hyperthyroidism. This rearrangement joins TRBV5-1 to TRBJ1-1, with TRBD1 matching 8 bases. Sequenced material: blood. CDR3 bases: TGTGCCAGCAGCAACGCCCTAGGGACAGGAAGAGACACTGAAGCTTTCTTT. Translated, it gives CASSNALGTGRDTEAFF.